This T cell receptor beta chain was sequenced for a study of blood T cell repertoires in COVID-19. Across the whole study: Donors in the United States, Italy and Spain gave samples during acute or convalescent COVID-19.

TCRdb keeps only in-frame clones here, not all; method: immunoSEQ multiplex PCR. The table includes about 350,000 clones, about 90% detected once. Residents of about two dozen US areas, aged about 18 to 95 years, made up the participants. Clinical history reported by participants formed the basis on which cohorts were assigned. Cohort 3 recovery required two negative PCRs, clearance, or symptom resolution. Germline CDR1 reads SNHLY; CDR2 reads FYNNEI. V shed 8 bases, J shed 4 bases, and the junction held 8 bases outside the gene matches. CDR3 size: 13 residues. Input material: PBMCs or T cells enriched from blood (not recorded which). The source of this sequence is a woman aged 25 to 45 who had recovered from COVID-19. The rearrangement links TRBV2 to TRBJ2-7, with 7 bases identical to TRBD1. CDR3 sequence: CASLRDREYEQYF. Here the CDR3 DNA reads TGTGCCAGCTTACGGGACAGAGAATACGAGCAGTACTTC.